This paragraph covers one T cell receptor beta chain sequence. With a J-beta primer mix and a sample-barcoded 5' primer, a second PCR ran roughly 6 to 11 cycles. Every single cDNA molecule received a tag from a template-switch adaptor with 12 random nucleotides. TCRdb redid the calling of the 5' RACE reads with MiXCR, one entry per CDR3 protein. The data contain roughly 1.9 million distinct CDR3 sequences, roughly 43% of them singletons. This specimen belongs to a study of blood T cells in healthy people across ages. It was around 10 milliliters of peripheral blood that were drawn from each donor. The CDR3 is 14 residues long. Germline V gene data show CDR1 as PRHDT and CDR2 as FYEKMQ (reference sequence). Trimming cost V 5 bases and J 7 bases; bases outside gene matches: 7.

Source material: blood. The chain employs TRBV13 and TRBJ2-5, with 10 bases matching TRBD2. This receptor was obtained from a human donor in good health. The CDR3 is CASSGRTSGRTQYF. CDR3 bases: TGTGCCAGCAGCGGGCGGACTAGCGGCAGGACCCAGTACTTC. The entire variable domain, with the rest obtained from reference TRBV13 and TRBJ2-5, is as follows: AAGVIQSPRHLIKEKRETATLKCYPIPRHDTVYWYQQGPGQDPQFLISFYEKMQSDKGSIPDRFSAQQFSDYHSELNMSSLELGDSALYFCASSGRTSGRTQYFGPGTRLLVL.